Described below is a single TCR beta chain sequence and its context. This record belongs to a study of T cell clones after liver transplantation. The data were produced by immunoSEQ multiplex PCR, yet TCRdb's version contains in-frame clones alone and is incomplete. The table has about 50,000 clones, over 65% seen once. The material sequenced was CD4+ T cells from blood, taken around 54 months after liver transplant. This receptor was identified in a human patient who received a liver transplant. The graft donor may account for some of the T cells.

The CDR3 DNA sequence: TGTGCCAGCAGTTCCGACAGGGGCCAGGCCCAGCATTTT. It translates to CASSSDRGQAQHF. The rearrangement joins TRBV6-1 to TRBJ1-5; the match to TRBD1 covers 8 bases. Germline trimming cut 5 bases from V and 11 bases from J; bases unmatched to any gene: 8. The germline gives CDR1 MNHNS, CDR2 SASEGT. The CDR3 runs to 13 residues.